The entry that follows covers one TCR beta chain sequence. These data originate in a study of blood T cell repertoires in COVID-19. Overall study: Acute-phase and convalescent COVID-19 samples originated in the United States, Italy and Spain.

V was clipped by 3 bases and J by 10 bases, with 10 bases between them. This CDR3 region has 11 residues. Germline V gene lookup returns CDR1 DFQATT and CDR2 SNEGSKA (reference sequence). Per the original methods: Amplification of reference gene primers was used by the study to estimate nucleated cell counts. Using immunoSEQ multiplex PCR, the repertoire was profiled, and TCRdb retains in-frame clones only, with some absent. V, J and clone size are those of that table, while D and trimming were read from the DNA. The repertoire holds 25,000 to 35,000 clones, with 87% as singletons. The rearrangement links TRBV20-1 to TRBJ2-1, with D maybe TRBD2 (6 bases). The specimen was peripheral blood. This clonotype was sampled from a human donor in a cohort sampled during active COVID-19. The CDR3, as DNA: TGCAGTGCTAGGGGGGGATTGGAGCAGTTCTTC. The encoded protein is CSARGGLEQFF.